This is a list of T cell receptor beta chains from one sample in a study of Ad26.COV2.S vaccination and SARS-CoV-2 variants. Assay used: immunoSEQ multiplex PCR; TCRdb lists only in-frame clones, some missing. In the table there are some 520,000 clones, around nine tenths of which are singletons. Sequenced here: peripheral blood, sampled in a trial of Ad26.COV2.S vaccine versus placebo. The receptor source for this set is a person aged 18 to 59 who received the Ad26.COV2.S COVID-19 vaccine or a placebo. The CDR3 runs from the conserved cysteine through the conserved F or W. The D gene is left open where the match is weak. Where a row states a size, it is once, few, many or the class of an expanded clone; other rows omit it.

D: NA; V: TRBV7-6; J: TRBJ2-7; size: NA; DNA: TGTGCCAGCAGTTACAGGGGGGGGTACGAGCAGTACTTC; CDR3: CASSYRGGYEQYF
D: NA; V: TRBV2; J: TRBJ1-6; size: once; DNA: TGTGCCAGCATTACGGCGGAATCCTATAATTCACCCCTCCACTTT; CDR3: CASITAESYNSPLHF
D: NA; V: TRBV4-3; J: TRBJ2-7; size: NA; DNA: TGCGCCAGCAGCCAAGGCTGGCGGAACTACGAGCAGTACTTC; CDR3: CASSQGWRNYEQYF
D: NA; V: TRBV5-4; J: TRBJ2-2; size: NA; DNA: TGTGCCAGCAGCCAATACGAACTGAACACCGGGGAGCTGTTTTTT; CDR3: CASSQYELNTGELFF
D: TRBD2; V: TRBV23-1; J: TRBJ2-1; size: NA; DNA: TGCGCCAGCAGTCAATCAAGACTAGCGAACTACAATGAGCAGTTCTTC; CDR3: CASSQSRLANYNEQFF
D: NA; V: TRBV6-2/TRBV6-3; J: TRBJ2-3; size: once; DNA: TGTGCCAGCAGTTACGGCGTGGGGTCAGATACGCAGTATTTT; CDR3: CASSYGVGSDTQYF
D: NA; V: TRBV7-3; J: TRBJ2-2; size: NA; DNA: TGTGCCAGCAGCCCGCCCGTGGGCACCGGGGAGCTGTTTTTT; CDR3: CASSPPVGTGELFF
D: TRBD1; V: TRBV27; J: TRBJ1-5; size: NA; DNA: TGTGCCAGCAGTCGACAGGGTGCCTCTAATCAGCCCCAGCATTTT; CDR3: CASSRQGASNQPQHF
D: NA; V: TRBV28; J: TRBJ2-7; size: NA; DNA: TGTGCCAGCAGTCCTTCAGGAAACAGAGCCTACGAGCAGTACTTC; CDR3: CASSPSGNRAYEQYF
D: NA; V: TRBV5-4; J: TRBJ2-7; size: NA; DNA: TGTGCCAGCAGCTCGTCAGGCTACGAGCAGTACTTC; CDR3: CASSSSGYEQYF
D: NA; V: TRBV29-1; J: TRBJ2-7; size: NA; DNA: TGCAGCGTTGAATGGCGGACGGGATACGAGCAGTACTTC; CDR3: CSVEWRTGYEQYF
D: TRBD1; V: TRBV2; J: TRBJ2-1; size: NA; DNA: TGTGCCAGCAGTGATCGGCAGGGGGCAAGAAATGAGCAGTTCTTC; CDR3: CASSDRQGARNEQFF
D: NA; V: TRBV7-2; J: TRBJ2-7; size: many; DNA: TGTGCCAGCAGCTTAGCGCGGCCTTACGAGCAGTACTTC; CDR3: CASSLARPYEQYF
D: NA; V: TRBV5-5; J: TRBJ2-5; size: NA; DNA: TGTGCCAGCAGCTTCCCCGATCGGACCCAGTACTTC; CDR3: CASSFPDRTQYF
D: TRBD2; V: TRBV7-8; J: TRBJ2-7; size: once; DNA: TGTGCCAGCAGGCGGTCGGGGGGGAGTGCCTACGAGCAGTACTTC; CDR3: CASRRSGGSAYEQYF
D: TRBD2; V: TRBV5-4; J: TRBJ2-7; size: NA; DNA: TGTGCCAGCAGCTCCCGGGGGGCCTACGAGCAGTACTTC; CDR3: CASSSRGAYEQYF
D: NA; V: TRBV28; J: TRBJ1-3; size: NA; DNA: TGTGCCAGCAGCCCCCACCGGGGATTCGGCTCTGGAAACACCATATATTTT; CDR3: CASSPHRGFGSGNTIYF
D: NA; V: TRBV3-1/TRBV3-2; J: TRBJ1-3; size: NA; DNA: TGTGCCAGCAGCCAAGGTGTTTCGGGGGTCGCTGGAAACACCATATATTTT; CDR3: CASSQGVSGVAGNTIYF
D: NA; V: TRBV15; J: TRBJ2-3; size: NA; DNA: TGTGCCACCAGCAGGGATTTTCGAGATACGCAGTATTTT; CDR3: CATSRDFRDTQYF
D: TRBD1; V: TRBV25-1; J: TRBJ1-6; size: once; DNA: TGTGCCAGCAGTGAGATGACCGGGACAGGGGGTTCACCCCTCCACTTT; CDR3: CASSEMTGTGGSPLHF
D: TRBD1; V: TRBV11-3; J: TRBJ2-2; size: NA; DNA: TGTGCCAGCAGCACAGGGACAGCTCCCGGCACCGGGGAGCTGTTTTTT; CDR3: CASSTGTAPGTGELFF
D: NA; V: TRBV30; J: TRBJ1-1; size: few; DNA: TGTGCCTGGCAAGAACAGCTGAACACTGAAGCTTTCTTT; CDR3: CAWQEQLNTEAFF
D: TRBD2; V: TRBV9; J: TRBJ2-1; size: NA; DNA: TGTGCCAGCAGCGTAGGGACTAGCGGGATCAGCGGGAATGAGCAGTTCTTC; CDR3: CASSVGTSGISGNEQFF
D: NA; V: TRBV19; J: TRBJ1-5; size: NA; DNA: TGTGCCAGTAGTATAGGATCGGGGAGTCGGAATCAGCCCCAGCATTTT; CDR3: CASSIGSGSRNQPQHF
D: NA; V: TRBV6-5; J: TRBJ2-7; size: NA; DNA: TGTGCCTGCCGGGGTACCTACGAGCAGTACTTC; CDR3: CACRGTYEQYF
D: NA; V: TRBV6-5; J: TRBJ1-6; size: NA; DNA: TGTGCCAGCAGTTTTGGGGACGCCGGGAATTCACCCCTCCACTTT; CDR3: CASSFGDAGNSPLHF
D: NA; V: TRBV5-8; J: TRBJ1-2; size: NA; DNA: TGTGCCAGCAGCTTATTCAATCATGGCTACACCTTC; CDR3: CASSLFNHGYTF
D: TRBD2; V: TRBV30; J: TRBJ2-1; size: few; DNA: TGTGCCTGGAGTGTACGACTAGCGGGAGACAATGAGCAGTTCTTC; CDR3: CAWSVRLAGDNEQFF
D: TRBD2; V: TRBV6-2/TRBV6-3; J: TRBJ2-2; size: NA; DNA: TGTGCCAGCAGTGGGACTAGCGGGAGGACTCTTGTCGGGGAGCTGTTTTTT; CDR3: CASSGTSGRTLVGELFF
D: NA; V: TRBV19; J: TRBJ1-1; size: once; DNA: TGTGCCAGTAGTATGGAGGGGGGGACCGGGAACACTGAAGCTTTCTTT; CDR3: CASSMEGGTGNTEAFF
D: NA; V: TRBV9; J: TRBJ2-3; size: NA; DNA: TGTGCCAGCAGCGTAGGAGCTGCGGGATGGGCAGATACGCAGTATTTT; CDR3: CASSVGAAGWADTQYF
D: TRBD2; V: TRBV5-4; J: TRBJ2-2; size: NA; DNA: TGTGCCAGCAGCCTCTCTAGCGGACTGAACACCGGGGAGCTGTTTTTT; CDR3: CASSLSSGLNTGELFF
D: NA; V: TRBV4-1; J: TRBJ2-1; size: once; DNA: TGCGCCAGCAGCCAAGTTCCCGGGCAGGACATGGGTGAGCAGTTCTTC; CDR3: CASSQVPGQDMGEQFF
D: NA; V: TRBV6-5; J: TRBJ1-3; size: NA; DNA: TGTGCCAGCACCCCAGGGTCAGGAAACACCATATATTTT; CDR3: CASTPGSGNTIYF
D: NA; V: TRBV5-4; J: TRBJ2-3; size: NA; DNA: TGTGCCAGCAGCTTGTCCACCGGGCCCACAGATACGCAGTATTTT; CDR3: CASSLSTGPTDTQYF
D: TRBD2; V: TRBV5-1; J: TRBJ2-1; size: NA; DNA: TGCGCCAGCAGCACGACTAGCGGGAGATTGACCGCTTCCCACAATGAGCAGTTCTTC; CDR3: CASSTTSGRLTASHNEQFF